One TCR beta chain is described in this entry. The entry originates in a study of cytotoxic CD8 clonotypes in ibrutinib-treated CLL. In the study overall: Of the patients, eleven to twelve were relapsed/refractory, about 15 treatment-naive and roughly 17 IGHV unmutated. Patients attained about 25 partial and 2 complete responses; at median approximately 70 months, about 15 remained remitted while around twelve progressed.

The targeted sequencing depth was 1 in 200,000 to 1 in 1 million T cells. Produced via immunoSEQ multiplex PCR; TCRdb's table is partial and in-frame only. The sample records 150,000 to 250,000 clones, roughly 72% being singletons. The V end lost 5 bases, the J end lost 8 bases, and 13 bases lay between the germline ends. Germline loops: CDR1 KGHSH, CDR2 LQKENI. The CDR3 has 13 amino acids. The sequencing used PBMCs, collected after 24 months of ibrutinib treatment. J is TRBJ2-1 and V is TRBV18; D unresolved. The TCR was taken from a human donor with chronic lymphocytic leukemia. CDR3 DNA: TGTGCCAGCTCAGAACTATCCTGGCATGAGCAGTTCTTC. Translation gives CASSELSWHEQFF.